One and the same sample provided the 23 T cell receptor beta chains below, sequenced in a study of blood T cell repertoires in COVID-19 (dated by TCRdb to the early 2020s). Library method: the immunoSEQ multiplex PCR assay. The clones in this table, taken by TCRdb from immuneACCESS, are in-frame only. Not every clone is retained; where verified, under half of the shortfall comes from an unresolved V gene, and the cause of the rest is unknown. This sample has roughly 35,000 clones in its table, and approximately 93% of those were observed once. Jointly, the top ten make up about 5.5% of the sample. Sequenced sample: peripheral blood. These receptors were collected from a human donor in a cohort sampled during active COVID-19.

The chain uses TRBV19 and TRBJ1-5, with D possibly TRBD1 on 5 matching bases. Germline V gene lookup returns CDR1 LNHDA and CDR2 SQIVND (reference sequence). The V and J ends lost 3 bases and 5 bases respectively, with 14 bases between them. The CDR3 covers 15 residues. The CDR3 DNA is TGTGCCAGTAGTATCGGAGGAGGGGAGGATCAGCCCCAGCATTTT. Translated, it gives CASSIGGGEDQPQHF.

CDR3 region: CASSQGTASSGNTIYF. The CDR3 DNA sequence: TGTGCCAGCAGCCAAGGCACCGCCAGCTCTGGAAACACCATATATTTT. This chain links TRBV3-1 (or the pseudogene TRBV3-2) with TRBJ1-3, with unresolved D. Germline V CDR1 and CDR2: LGHDT, YNNKEL (reference sequence). The V end lost 1 base, the J end lost 0 bases, and 10 bases lay between the germline ends. This CDR3 region has 16 residues.

The rearrangement links TRBV19 to TRBJ1-5; 9 nucleotides match TRBD1. The CDR3 sequence is 17 residues long. V dropped 3 bases and J dropped 0; count of bases not matched to a gene: 6. Germline V gene lookup returns CDR1 LNHDA and CDR2 SQIVND (reference sequence). For the CDR3, the DNA is TGTGCCAGTAGTATGTTTGGACAGGGGACTAGCAATCAGCCCCAGCATTTT. Its translation is CASSMFGQGTSNQPQHF.

The chain couples TRBV7-2 to TRBJ1-5; TRBD1 might be the D (6 bases). This CDR3 region has 13 residues. V lost 3 bases and J lost 7, with 10 bases in between. Germline values: CDR1 SGHTA, CDR2 FQGNSA. The CDR3 reads CASSFTGKQPQHF. The CDR3 DNA sequence: TGTGCCAGCAGCTTCACAGGGAAACAGCCCCAGCATTTT.

This chain uses TRBV3-1 (or the pseudogene TRBV3-2) with TRBJ1-2; 8 bases line up with TRBD1. The germline V gene has CDR1 LGHDT and CDR2 YNNKEL (reference sequence). The CDR3 is 15 amino acids. Trimming removed 0 bases from V and 4 bases from J; junction bases left unmatched: 4. CDR3 residues: CASSQDMGTGYGYTF. In DNA form, the CDR3 reads TGTGCCAGCAGCCAAGATATGGGGACAGGCTATGGCTACACCTTC.

The chain combines TRBV5-1 with TRBJ2-1; possible D gene TRBD1, 5 bases. The V end lost 0 bases, the J end lost 0 bases, and 7 bases lay between the germline ends. From germline, CDR1 is SGHRS and CDR2 YFSETQ. CDR3 length: 15 residues. The CDR3 region has the DNA TGCGCCAGCAGCTTGGGACAGAACTCCTACAATGAGCAGTTCTTC. Translation gives CASSLGQNSYNEQFF.

The rearrangement links TRBV4-1 to TRBJ1-2; 9 bases fit TRBD1. CDR1 and CDR2 from the germline V gene are MGHRA and YSYEKL. The V segment lost 4 bases and the J segment 6 bases; nucleotides outside the gene matches: 9. CDR3 length equals 15 residues. CDR3 bases: TGCGCCAGCAGCCCGAACTCCGGGACAGGGCATGGCTACACCTTC. Translation: CASSPNSGTGHGYTF.

This clone was observed a single time. The chain links TRBV28 to TRBJ1-2, with 8 bases fitting TRBD1. The CDR3 runs to 14 residues. Trimming removed 8 bases from V and 2 bases from J; junction bases left unmatched: 7. CDR1 and CDR2 (germline): MDHEN, SYDVKM. The DNA for the CDR3 is TGTGCCAGCGGAATGACAGGGGCCAACTATGGCTACACCTTC. Its protein product is CASGMTGANYGYTF.

The CDR3: CASSLDRGTDTQYF. CDR3 nucleotides: TGCGCCAGCAGCTTGGATCGTGGCACAGATACGCAGTATTTT. The chain combines TRBV5-1 with TRBJ2-3; D not certain. Trimming cost V 0 bases and J 1 base, with 6 bases left between them. The length of the CDR3 is 14 residues. Germline V CDR1 and CDR2: SGHRS, YFSETQ.

The V and J genes are TRBV9 and TRBJ1-3; possible D gene TRBD1, 6 bases. CDR1 SGDLS and CDR2 YYNGEE come from the germline V gene. This CDR3 is built from 13 residues. Between the trimmed V and J ends, which lost 5 bases and 7 bases, there was a span of 13 bases. For the CDR3, the DNA is TGTGCCAGCAGGGGACACCTTTCTAACACCATATATTTT. Translation gives CASRGHLSNTIYF. Combining the CDR3 with reference TRBV9 and TRBJ1-3 gives the whole variable domain DSGVTQTPKHLITATGQRVTLRCSPRSGDLSVYWYQQSLDQGLQFLIQYYNGEERAKGNILERFSAQQFPDLHSELNLSSLELGDSALYFCASRGHLSNTIYFGEGSWLTVV.

This chain connects TRBV29-1 to TRBJ2-5; a weak D match, TRBD2 (7 bases). The ends were cut back, 3 bases at V and 2 bases at J, with 22 bases in the middle. The germline V gene encodes CDR1 SQVTM and CDR2 ANQGSEA. The CDR3 has 17 amino acids. CDR3 sequence reads: CSVEGFPRGGLQETQYF. For the CDR3, the DNA is TGCAGCGTTGAGGGCTTCCCAAGGGGGGGCCTACAAGAGACCCAGTACTTC.

This clone was detected only once. V usage is TRBV3-1 (or the pseudogene TRBV3-2) and J usage is TRBJ1-1, with TRBD1 matching 8 bases. From germline, CDR1 is LGHDT and CDR2 YNNKEL (reference sequence). CDR3 size: 15 residues. The trim removed 3 bases at V and 11 bases at J, leaving 14 bases unmatched. The CDR3 loop reads CASSHQPGTGGGAFF. The DNA of the CDR3 is TGTGCCAGCAGCCACCAGCCCGGGACAGGTGGAGGTGCTTTCTTT.

The chain employs TRBV7-6 and TRBJ2-5, with 9 bases fitting TRBD1. There are 16 residues in the CDR3. Per germline, CDR1 SGHVS and CDR2 FNYEAQ. V was clipped by 1 base and J by 5 bases; unmatched bases: 8. The DNA of the CDR3 is TGTGCCAGCAGCTTAGTGGGACAGGGCCTCCATGAGACCCAGTACTTC. It translates to CASSLVGQGLHETQYF.

Only one count was recorded for this clone. CDR3 amino acids: CAISAVEASPPYNEQFF. CDR3 coding DNA: TGTGCCATCAGTGCGGTCGAGGCCTCCCCCCCATACAATGAGCAGTTCTTC. The J gene is TRBJ2-1, the V gene TRBV10-3; no reliable D call. Trimming left V 4 bases short and J 4 bases short, with 20 bases between. CDR3 size: 17 residues. Germline V gene lookup returns CDR1 ENHRY and CDR2 SYGVKD.

This rearrangement joins TRBV11-3 to TRBJ2-2; weak D call: TRBD1 (6 bases). V was cut by 5 bases and J by 6 bases, with 10 bases left in between. Germline V gene lookup returns CDR1 SGHNT and CDR2 YENEEA. The CDR3 has 13 residues. The CDR3 loop is CASSATGSGELFF. CDR3 bases: TGTGCCAGCAGCGCCACAGGGTCCGGGGAGCTGTTTTTT.

This clone was seen just once. The chain employs TRBV30 and TRBJ1-2; a possible D gene is TRBD1 (5 bases). The CDR3 spans 14 residues. V gave up 0 bases and J gave up 3 bases, with 11 bases separating them. The germline V gene encodes CDR1 GTSNPN and CDR2 SVGIG (reference sequence). CDR3 nucleotides: TGTGCCTGGAGTGTAGGGGATACTGACTATGGCTACACCTTC. Its protein product is CAWSVGDTDYGYTF.

The CDR3 spells CASRSLAGGLSYEQYF. The CDR3 DNA reads TGTGCCAGCAGGTCTCTAGCGGGGGGGTTGTCCTACGAGCAGTACTTC. The chain has TRBV28 and TRBJ2-7; 12 nucleotides match TRBD2. Germline CDR1 MDHEN, CDR2 SYDVKM. V shed 6 bases and J 1 base; nucleotides not matched to a gene: 7. The CDR3 has 16 residues.

V usage is TRBV5-8 and J usage is TRBJ2-7; the match to TRBD2 covers 8 bases. The length of the CDR3 is 14 residues. J lost 3 bases, V lost 4 bases, and 6 bases had no gene match. Per the germline V gene, CDR1 is SGHTS and CDR2 is YDEGEE. CDR3 in amino acids: CASSVPGLVYEQYF. The DNA of the CDR3 is TGTGCCAGCAGCGTCCCGGGACTAGTCTACGAGCAGTACTTC.

This clone showed up just once. The genes are TRBV5-6 and TRBJ2-3; D might be TRBD2 (5 bases). Between the trimmed V and J ends, which lost 6 bases and 3 bases, there was a span of 17 bases. CDR3 size: 15 residues. Germline CDR1 is SGHDT and CDR2 is YYEEEE. The CDR3 spells CASTPMGSGTDTQYF. Here the CDR3 DNA reads TGTGCCAGCACCCCCATGGGCTCGGGGACAGATACGCAGTATTTT.

V and J are TRBV27 and TRBJ2-7, with 8 bases fitting TRBD2. With 3 bases clipped from V and 0 bases from J, the junction kept 4 bases outside the gene matches. Germline CDR1 is MNHEY and CDR2 is SMNVEV (reference sequence). The CDR3 is 15 residues long. CDR3 DNA sequence: TGTGCCAGCAGTTTGTCCAGCGGGAGCTCCTACGAGCAGTACTTC. It specifies CASSLSSGSSYEQYF.

CDR3 amino acids: CASSFSSGSTDTQYF. The CDR3 region has the DNA TGTGCCAGCAGTTTCTCTAGCGGGAGCACAGATACGCAGTATTTT. This chain joins TRBV28 and TRBJ2-3; 8 bases line up with TRBD2. Germline assignment: CDR1 MDHEN and CDR2 SYDVKM. V shed 3 bases and J 0 bases; nucleotides not matched to a gene: 2. The CDR3 is 15 amino acids.

The V and J genes are TRBV7-8 and TRBJ1-1, with D uncertain. Germline assignment: CDR1 SGHVS and CDR2 FQNEAQ. Between the trimmed V and J ends, which lost 1 base and 6 bases, there was a span of 9 bases. This CDR3 has 13 residues. Here the CDR3 DNA reads TGTGCCAGCAGCTTAGGCTTAACAGCTGAAGCTTTCTTT. This gives the protein CASSLGLTAEAFF.

The rearrangement uses TRBV7-9 and TRBJ1-3, with D unresolved. The CDR3 length is 14 residues. Deletions cut 2 bases from V and 0 bases from J, with 5 bases between. Germline CDR1 is SEHNR and CDR2 is FQNEAQ (reference sequence). CDR3 bases: TGTGCCAGCAGCTTATCAATCTCTGGAAACACCATATATTTT. Amino acids: CASSLSISGNTIYF.